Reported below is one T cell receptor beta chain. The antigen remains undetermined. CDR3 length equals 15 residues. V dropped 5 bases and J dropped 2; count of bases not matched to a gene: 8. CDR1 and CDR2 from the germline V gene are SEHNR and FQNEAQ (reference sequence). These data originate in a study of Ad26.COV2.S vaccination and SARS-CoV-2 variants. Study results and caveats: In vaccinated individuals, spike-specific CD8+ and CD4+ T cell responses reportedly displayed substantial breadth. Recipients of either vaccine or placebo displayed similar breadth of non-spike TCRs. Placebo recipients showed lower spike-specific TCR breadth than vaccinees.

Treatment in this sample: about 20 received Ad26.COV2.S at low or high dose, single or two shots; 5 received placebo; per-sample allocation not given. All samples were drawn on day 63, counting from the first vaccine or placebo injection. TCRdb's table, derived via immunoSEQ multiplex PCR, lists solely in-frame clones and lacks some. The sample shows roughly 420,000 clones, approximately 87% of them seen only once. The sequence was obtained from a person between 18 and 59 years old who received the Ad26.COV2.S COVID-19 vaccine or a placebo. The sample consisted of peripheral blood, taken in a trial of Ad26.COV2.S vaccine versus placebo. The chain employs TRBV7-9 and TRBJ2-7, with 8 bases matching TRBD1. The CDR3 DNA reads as TGTGCCAGCAGCGTCCCCGACAGGGGTCCCTACGAGCAGTACTTC. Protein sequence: CASSVPDRGPYEQYF.